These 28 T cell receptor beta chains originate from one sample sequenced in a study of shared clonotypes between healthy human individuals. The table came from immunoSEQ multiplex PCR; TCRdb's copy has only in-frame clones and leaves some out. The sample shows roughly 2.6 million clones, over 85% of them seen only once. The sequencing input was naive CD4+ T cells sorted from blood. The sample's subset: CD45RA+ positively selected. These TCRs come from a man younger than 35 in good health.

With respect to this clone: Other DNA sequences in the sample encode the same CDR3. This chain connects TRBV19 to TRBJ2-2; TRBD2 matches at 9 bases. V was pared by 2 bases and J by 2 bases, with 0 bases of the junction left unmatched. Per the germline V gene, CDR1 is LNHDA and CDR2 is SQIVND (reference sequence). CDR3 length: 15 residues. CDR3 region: CASSILAGNTGELFF. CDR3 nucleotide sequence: TGTGCCAGTAGTATACTAGCGGGAAACACCGGGGAGCTGTTTTTT. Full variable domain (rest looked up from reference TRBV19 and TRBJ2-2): DGGITQSPKYLFRKEGQNVTLSCEQNLNHDAMYWYRQDPGQGLRLIYYSQIVNDFQKGDIAEGYSVSREKKESFPLTVTSAQKNPTAFYLCASSILAGNTGELFFGEGSRLTVL.

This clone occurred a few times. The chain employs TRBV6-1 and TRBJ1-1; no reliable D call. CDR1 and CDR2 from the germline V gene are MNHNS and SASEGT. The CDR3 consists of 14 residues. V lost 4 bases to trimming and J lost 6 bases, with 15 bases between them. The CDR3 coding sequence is TGTGCCAGCAGTGCTCTCTCCGCCGCCGCTGAAGCTTTCTTT. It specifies CASSALSAAAEAFF.

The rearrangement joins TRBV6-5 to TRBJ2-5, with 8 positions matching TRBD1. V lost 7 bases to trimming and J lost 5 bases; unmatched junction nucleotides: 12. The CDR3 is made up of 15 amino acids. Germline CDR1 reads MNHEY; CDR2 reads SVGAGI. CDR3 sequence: CASTNNQGARETQYF. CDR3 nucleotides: TGTGCCAGCACAAATAACCAGGGGGCAAGGGAGACCCAGTACTTC.

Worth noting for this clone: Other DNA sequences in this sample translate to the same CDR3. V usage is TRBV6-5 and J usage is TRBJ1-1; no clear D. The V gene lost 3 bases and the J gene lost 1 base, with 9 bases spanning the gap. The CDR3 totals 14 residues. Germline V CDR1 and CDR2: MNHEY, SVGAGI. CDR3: CASSYAGRNTEAFF. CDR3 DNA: TGTGCCAGCAGTTATGCGGGGAGGAACACTGAAGCTTTCTTT.

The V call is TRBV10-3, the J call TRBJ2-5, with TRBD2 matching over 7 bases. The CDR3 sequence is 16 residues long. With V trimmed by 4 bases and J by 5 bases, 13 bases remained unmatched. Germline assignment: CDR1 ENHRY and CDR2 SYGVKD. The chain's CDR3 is CAISVGLGQLDETQYF. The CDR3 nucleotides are TGTGCCATCAGTGTCGGACTAGGCCAGTTGGATGAGACCCAGTACTTC.

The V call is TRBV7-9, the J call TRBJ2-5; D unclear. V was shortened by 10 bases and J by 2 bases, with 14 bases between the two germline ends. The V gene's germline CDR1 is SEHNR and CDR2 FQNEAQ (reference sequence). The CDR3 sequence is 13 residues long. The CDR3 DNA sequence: TGTGCCACAGGAGTAGACATTCAAGAGACCCAGTACTTC. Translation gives CATGVDIQETQYF.

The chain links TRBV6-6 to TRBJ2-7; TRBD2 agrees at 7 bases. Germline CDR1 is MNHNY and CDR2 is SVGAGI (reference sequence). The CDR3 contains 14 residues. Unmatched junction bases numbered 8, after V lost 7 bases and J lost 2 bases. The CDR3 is CASKVGGPPYEQYF. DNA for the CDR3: TGTGCCAGCAAAGTGGGAGGGCCGCCCTACGAGCAGTACTTC.

CDR3 sequence (DNA): TGTGCCAGCAGCTTAGCCGGGATACCTTCCTACGAGCAGTACTTC. Protein product: CASSLAGIPSYEQYF. V is TRBV7-9 and J is TRBJ2-7; D may be TRBD2 (5 bases). This CDR3 spans 15 amino acids. The germline gives CDR1 SEHNR, CDR2 FQNEAQ (reference sequence). The V end lost 0 bases, the J end lost 1 base, and 10 bases lay between the germline ends.

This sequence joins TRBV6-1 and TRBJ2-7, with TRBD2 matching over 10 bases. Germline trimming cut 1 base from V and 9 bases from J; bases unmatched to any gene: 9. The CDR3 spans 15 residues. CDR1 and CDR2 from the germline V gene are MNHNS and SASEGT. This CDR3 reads CASSEGGPGLASQYF. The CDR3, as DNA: TGTGCCAGCAGTGAAGGAGGTCCGGGACTAGCGTCGCAGTACTTC.

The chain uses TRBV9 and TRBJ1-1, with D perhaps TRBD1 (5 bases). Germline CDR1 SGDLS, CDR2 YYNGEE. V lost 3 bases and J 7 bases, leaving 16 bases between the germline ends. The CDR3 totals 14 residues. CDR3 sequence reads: CASSAGPGSVEAFF. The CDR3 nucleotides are TGTGCCAGCAGCGCGGGACCGGGGAGTGTTGAAGCTTTCTTT.

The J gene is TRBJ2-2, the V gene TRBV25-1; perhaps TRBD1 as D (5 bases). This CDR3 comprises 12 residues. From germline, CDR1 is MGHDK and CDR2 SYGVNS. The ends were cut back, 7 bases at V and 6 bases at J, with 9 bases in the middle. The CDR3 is CASTPGPGELFF. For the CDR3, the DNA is TGTGCCAGCACCCCAGGGCCCGGGGAGCTGTTTTTT.

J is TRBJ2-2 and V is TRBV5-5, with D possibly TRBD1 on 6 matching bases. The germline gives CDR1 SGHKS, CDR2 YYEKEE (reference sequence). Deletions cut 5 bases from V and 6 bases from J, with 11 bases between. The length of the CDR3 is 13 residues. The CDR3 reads CASRQGIAGELFF. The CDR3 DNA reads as TGTGCCAGCAGACAGGGTATCGCCGGGGAGCTGTTTTTT.

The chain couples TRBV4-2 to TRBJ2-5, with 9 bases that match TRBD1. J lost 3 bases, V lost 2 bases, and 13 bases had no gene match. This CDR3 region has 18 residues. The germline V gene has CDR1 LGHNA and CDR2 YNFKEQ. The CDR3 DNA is TGTGCCAGCAGCCAACCCCCCCGCGGACAGGGGTCGGAAGAGACCCAGTACTTC. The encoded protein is CASSQPPRGQGSEETQYF.

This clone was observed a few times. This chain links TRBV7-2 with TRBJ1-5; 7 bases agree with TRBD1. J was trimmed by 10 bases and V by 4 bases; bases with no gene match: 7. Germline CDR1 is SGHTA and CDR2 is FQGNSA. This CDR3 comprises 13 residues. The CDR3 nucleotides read TGTGCCAGCAGCTGGGACAGCGGAAGTCCCCAGCATTTT. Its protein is CASSWDSGSPQHF. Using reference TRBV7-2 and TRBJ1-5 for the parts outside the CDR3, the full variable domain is GAGVSQSPSNKVTEKGKDVELRCDPISGHTALYWYRQSLGQGLEFLIYFQGNSAPDKSGLPSDRFSAERTGGSVSTLTIQRTQQEDSAVYLCASSWDSGSPQHFGDGTRLSIL.

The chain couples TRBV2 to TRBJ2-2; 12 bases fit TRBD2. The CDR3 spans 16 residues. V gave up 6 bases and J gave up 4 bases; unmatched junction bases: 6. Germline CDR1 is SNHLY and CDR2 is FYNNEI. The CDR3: CASRGLAGWGTGELFF. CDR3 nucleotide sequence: TGTGCCAGCAGAGGACTAGCGGGGTGGGGCACCGGGGAGCTGTTTTTT. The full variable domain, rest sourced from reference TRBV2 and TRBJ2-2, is EPEVTQTPSHQVTQMGQEVILRCVPISNHLYFYWYRQILGQKVEFLVSFYNNEISEKSEIFDDQFSVERPDGSNFTLKIRSTKLEDSAMYFCASRGLAGWGTGELFFGEGSRLTVL.

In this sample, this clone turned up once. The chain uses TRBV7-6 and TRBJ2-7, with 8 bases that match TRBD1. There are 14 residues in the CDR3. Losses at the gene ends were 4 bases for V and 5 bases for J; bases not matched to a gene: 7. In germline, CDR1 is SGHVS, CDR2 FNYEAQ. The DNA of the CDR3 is TGTGCCAGCAGCTCACAGGGGGGTAGCAACGAGCAGTACTTC. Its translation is CASSSQGGSNEQYF.

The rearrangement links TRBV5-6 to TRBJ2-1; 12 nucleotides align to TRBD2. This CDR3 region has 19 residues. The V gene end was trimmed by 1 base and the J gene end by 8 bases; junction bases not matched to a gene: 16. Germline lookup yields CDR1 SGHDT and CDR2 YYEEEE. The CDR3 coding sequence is TGTGCCAGCAGCTTGTTAGCGACTAGCGGGAGAGTAGTAGGTCATGAGCAGTTCTTC. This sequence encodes CASSLLATSGRVVGHEQFF.

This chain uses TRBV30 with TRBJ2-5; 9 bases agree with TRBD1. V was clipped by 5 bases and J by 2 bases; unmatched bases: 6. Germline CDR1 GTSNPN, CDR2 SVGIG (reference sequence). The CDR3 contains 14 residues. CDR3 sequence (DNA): TGTGCCTGGGCGACAGGGGGAGGGCAAGAGACCCAGTACTTC. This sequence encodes CAWATGGGQETQYF.

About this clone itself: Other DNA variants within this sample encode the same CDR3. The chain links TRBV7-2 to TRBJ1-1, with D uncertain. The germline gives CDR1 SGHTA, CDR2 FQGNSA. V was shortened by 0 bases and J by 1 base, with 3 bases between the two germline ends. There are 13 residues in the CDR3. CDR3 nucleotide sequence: TGTGCCAGCAGCTTAGCAGCGAACACTGAAGCTTTCTTT. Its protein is CASSLAANTEAFF.

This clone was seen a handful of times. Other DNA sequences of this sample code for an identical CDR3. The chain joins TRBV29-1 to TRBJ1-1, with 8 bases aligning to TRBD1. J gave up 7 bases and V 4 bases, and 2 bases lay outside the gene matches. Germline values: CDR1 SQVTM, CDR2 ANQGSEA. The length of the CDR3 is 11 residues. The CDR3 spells CSVAGQGEAFF. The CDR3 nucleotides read TGCAGCGTTGCAGGACAGGGTGAAGCTTTCTTT.

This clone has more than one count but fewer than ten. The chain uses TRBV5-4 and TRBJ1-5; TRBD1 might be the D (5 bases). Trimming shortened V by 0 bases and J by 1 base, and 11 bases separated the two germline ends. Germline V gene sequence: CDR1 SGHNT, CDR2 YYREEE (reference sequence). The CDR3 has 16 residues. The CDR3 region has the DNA TGTGCCAGCAGCTTGGACGGAGGGGTGAGCAATCAGCCCCAGCATTTT. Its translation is CASSLDGGVSNQPQHF.

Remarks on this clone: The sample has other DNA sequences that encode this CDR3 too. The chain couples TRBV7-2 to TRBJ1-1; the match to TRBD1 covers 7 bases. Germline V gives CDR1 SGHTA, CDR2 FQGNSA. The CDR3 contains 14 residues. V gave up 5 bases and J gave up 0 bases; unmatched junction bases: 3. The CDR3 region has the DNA TGTGCCAGCAGCCTGACAGGGATGAACACTGAAGCTTTCTTT. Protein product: CASSLTGMNTEAFF.

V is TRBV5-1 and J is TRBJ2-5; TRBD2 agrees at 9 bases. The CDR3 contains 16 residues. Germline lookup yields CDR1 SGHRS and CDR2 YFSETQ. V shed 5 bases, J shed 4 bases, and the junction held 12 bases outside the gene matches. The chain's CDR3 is CASRPQGGGARETQYF. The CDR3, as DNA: TGCGCCAGCAGACCCCAAGGCGGGGGGGCGCGAGAGACCCAGTACTTC. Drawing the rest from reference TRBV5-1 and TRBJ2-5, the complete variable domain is KAGVTQTPRYLIKTRGQQVTLSCSPISGHRSVSWYQQTPGQGLQFLFEYFSETQRNKGNFPGRFSGRQFSNSRSEMNVSTLELGDSALYLCASRPQGGGARETQYFGPGTRLLVL.

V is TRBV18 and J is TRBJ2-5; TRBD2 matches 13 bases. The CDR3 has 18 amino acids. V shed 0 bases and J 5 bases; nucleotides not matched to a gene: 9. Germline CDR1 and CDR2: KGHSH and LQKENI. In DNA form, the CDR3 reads TGTGCCAGCTCACCACCGATCGGACTAGCGGGAGATGGCGAGACCCAGTACTTC. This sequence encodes CASSPPIGLAGDGETQYF.

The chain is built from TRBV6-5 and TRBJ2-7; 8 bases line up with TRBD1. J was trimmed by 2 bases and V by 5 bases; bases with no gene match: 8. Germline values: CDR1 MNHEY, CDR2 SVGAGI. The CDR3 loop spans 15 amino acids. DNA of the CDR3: TGTGCCAGCAGTCCTTTTCAGGGACAGGCCTACGAGCAGTACTTC. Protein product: CASSPFQGQAYEQYF.

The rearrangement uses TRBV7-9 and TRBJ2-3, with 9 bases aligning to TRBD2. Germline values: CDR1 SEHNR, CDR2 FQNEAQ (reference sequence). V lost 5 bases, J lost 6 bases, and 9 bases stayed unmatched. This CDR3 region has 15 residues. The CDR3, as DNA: TGTGCCAGCAGCGCTCTAGCGGGGTCGTCGGATACGCAGTATTTT. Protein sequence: CASSALAGSSDTQYF.

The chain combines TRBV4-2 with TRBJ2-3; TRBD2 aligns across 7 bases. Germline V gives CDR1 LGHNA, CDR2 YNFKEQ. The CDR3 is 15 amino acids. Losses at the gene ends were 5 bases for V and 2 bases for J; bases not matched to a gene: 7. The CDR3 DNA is TGTGCCAGCAGCATTCGGGGGGACGCCACAGATACGCAGTATTTT. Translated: CASSIRGDATDTQYF.

CDR3 sequence reads: CASGGGFSNEKLFF. The DNA of the CDR3 is TGTGCCAGCGGCGGGGGCTTTAGTAATGAAAAACTGTTTTTT. V gene TRBV9 combines with J gene TRBJ1-4; D possibly corresponds to TRBD1 (6 bases). The ends were cut back, 7 bases at V and 4 bases at J, with 14 bases in the middle. The germline CDR1 and CDR2 sequences are SGDLS and YYNGEE. This CDR3 region has 14 residues.